The T cell receptor beta chain described here comes from a study of Tregs in tolerant kidney transplant recipients. Points from the study as a whole: Activated donor B cell expansion appeared to reveal the most relevant donor-specific TCRbeta repertoire.

Sequenced by immunoSEQ multiplex PCR; TCRdb stores in-frame clones only, minus some. This sample carries 200,000 to 300,000 clones, roughly 84% of them seen once, and the ten largest clones take 0.5% to 0.65%. Unstimulated regulatory T cells (CD4+CD25+CD127-), CD4+CD25- non-regulatory cells, CD4 and CD8 cells were FACS-sorted from thawed PBMCs. This clone occurred a few times. As yet, its antigen is unknown. Germline V CDR1 and CDR2: SGDLS, YYNGEE. Trimming at V came to 0 bases and at J to 2 bases, leaving 9 bases not matched to a gene. This CDR3 is built from 17 residues. The receptor was isolated from a human donor in good health. The sequencing input was CD4+ T cells from blood. This chain connects TRBV9 to TRBJ2-3; the match to TRBD2 covers 7 bases. This chain's CDR3 is CASSVDRDYRTTDTQYF. CDR3 DNA sequence: TGTGCCAGCAGCGTAGATCGGGACTACCGGACCACAGATACGCAGTATTTT.